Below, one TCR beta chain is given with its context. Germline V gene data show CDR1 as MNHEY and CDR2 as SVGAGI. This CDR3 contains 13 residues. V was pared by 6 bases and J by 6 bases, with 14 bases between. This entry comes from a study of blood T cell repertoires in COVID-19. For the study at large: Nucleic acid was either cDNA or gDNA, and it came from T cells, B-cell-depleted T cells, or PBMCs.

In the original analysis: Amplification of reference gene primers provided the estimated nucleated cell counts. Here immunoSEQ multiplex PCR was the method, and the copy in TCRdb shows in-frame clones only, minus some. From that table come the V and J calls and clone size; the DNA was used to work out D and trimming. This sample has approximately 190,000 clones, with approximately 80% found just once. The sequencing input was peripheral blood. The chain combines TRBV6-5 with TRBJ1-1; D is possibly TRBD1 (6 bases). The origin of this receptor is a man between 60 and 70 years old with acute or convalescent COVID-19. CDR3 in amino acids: CASRSPQGPEAFF. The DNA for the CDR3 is TGTGCCAGCAGGTCCCCCCAGGGGCCTGAAGCTTTCTTT.